The 20 T cell receptor beta chains presented below share a single source sample, sequenced in a study of cytomegalovirus exposure and HLA in healthy donors. Profiling relied on immunoSEQ multiplex PCR, and the TCRdb table lists in-frame clones only, not all of them. The profile shows more than 65,000 clones, 85% to 95% of them singletons. Sequenced material: PBMCs. The receptors were sampled from a man aged 18 to 29 in good health and CMV-seronegative.

This clone has just one count. The V gene is TRBV9, the J gene TRBJ2-7; 10 nucleotides agree with TRBD1. CDR1 SGDLS and CDR2 YYNGEE come from the germline V gene. V shed 3 bases, J shed 5 bases, and the junction held 8 bases outside the gene matches. The CDR3 sequence is 15 residues long. The CDR3 region is CASSAPGQGWNEQYF. In nucleotides, the CDR3 is TGTGCCAGCAGCGCCCCGGGACAGGGGTGGAACGAGCAGTACTTC.

DNA for the CDR3: TGTGCCACCAGCAACGGACTAGCGGGAATCAATGAGCAGTTCTTC. Amino acids: CATSNGLAGINEQFF. The J gene is TRBJ2-1, the V gene TRBV15; 12 bases match TRBD2. The CDR3 runs 15 residues. J was trimmed by 6 bases and V by 4 bases; bases with no gene match: 4. Per the germline V gene, CDR1 is LNHNV and CDR2 is YYDKDF (reference sequence).

The rearrangement uses TRBV9 and TRBJ2-2; the D gene is possibly TRBD2 (6 bases). CDR1 SGDLS and CDR2 YYNGEE come from the germline V gene. This CDR3 contains 17 residues. Between the trimmed V and J ends, which lost 1 base and 5 bases, there was a span of 18 bases. The CDR3 reads CASSVYGGAGGTGELFF. The CDR3 DNA reads TGTGCCAGCAGCGTATACGGAGGGGCAGGAGGAACCGGGGAGCTGTTTTTT.

The chain combines TRBV10-3 with TRBJ2-2, with 9 positions matching TRBD2. The CDR3 consists of 15 residues. Germline lookup yields CDR1 ENHRY and CDR2 SYGVKD. Trimming cost V 4 bases and J 6 bases; bases outside gene matches: 6. The chain's CDR3 is CAISAERGVSGELFF. The CDR3 coding sequence is TGTGCCATCAGTGCCGAGCGGGGGGTATCCGGGGAGCTGTTTTTT.

The gene calls are TRBV15 and TRBJ2-3, with TRBD2 matching over 9 bases. This CDR3 is 19 amino acids long. V was pared by 0 bases and J by 0 bases, with 10 bases of the junction left unmatched. From germline, CDR1 is LNHNV and CDR2 YYDKDF (reference sequence). In DNA form, the CDR3 reads TGTGCCACCAGCAGAGAGGGGCTAGCGGGAACCTCTAGCACAGATACGCAGTATTTT. Translating it yields CATSREGLAGTSSTDTQYF.

The chain recombines TRBV5-1 with TRBJ2-2; 8 nucleotides agree with TRBD2. Germline trimming cut 7 bases from V and 6 bases from J; bases unmatched to any gene: 5. Germline CDR1 and CDR2: SGHRS and YFSETQ. The CDR3 is made up of 13 amino acids. The CDR3 protein is CASATGGPGELFF. The CDR3 nucleotides read TGCGCCAGCGCCACGGGGGGGCCCGGGGAGCTGTTTTTT.

This clone was seen only once. V usage is TRBV6-5 and J usage is TRBJ2-3, with TRBD2 as a possible D gene (6 bases). The CDR3 is 15 amino acids. V shed 0 bases and J shed 4 bases, with 11 bases lying between them. CDR1 is MNHEY and CDR2 is SVGAGI in the germline V gene. The CDR3 DNA reads TGTGCCAGCAGTTACTCGATGGAGGGCCCAGATACGCAGTATTTT. Amino acids: CASSYSMEGPDTQYF.

The rearrangement links TRBV6-1 to TRBJ2-7, with a weak D call TRBD2 (5 bases). The V and J ends lost 2 bases and 2 bases respectively, with 10 bases between them. Germline V gene sequence: CDR1 MNHNS, CDR2 SASEGT. The CDR3 is 14 residues long. The CDR3 DNA sequence: TGTGCCAGCAGTGAACCCGGGAAAGCCTACGAGCAGTACTTC. It specifies CASSEPGKAYEQYF.

V is TRBV19 and J is TRBJ2-7; D is unresolved. The germline V and J ends were trimmed by 1 base and 5 bases, with 18 bases remaining between them. The V gene's germline CDR1 is LNHDA and CDR2 SQIVND (reference sequence). The CDR3 consists of 16 residues. The CDR3 reads CASSIGDGGLLNEQYF. The DNA for the CDR3 is TGTGCCAGTAGTATAGGTGACGGCGGTCTTTTGAACGAGCAGTACTTC. The entire variable domain, with the rest obtained from reference TRBV19 and TRBJ2-7, is as follows: DGGITQSPKYLFRKEGQNVTLSCEQNLNHDAMYWYRQDPGQGLRLIYYSQIVNDFQKGDIAEGYSVSREKKESFPLTVTSAQKNPTAFYLCASSIGDGGLLNEQYFGPGTRLTVT.

This chain links TRBV20-1 with TRBJ2-7; 9 nucleotides agree with TRBD2. This CDR3 has 11 amino acids. V dropped 7 bases and J dropped 6; count of bases not matched to a gene: 4. Germline V gene sequence: CDR1 DFQATT, CDR2 SNEGSKA (reference sequence). The CDR3 nucleotides read TGCAGTGAGCGGGAGGAATGCGAGCAGTACTTC. It codes for CSEREECEQYF.

The rearrangement joins TRBV30 to TRBJ2-6; possibly TRBD1 for D (5 bases). This CDR3 is built from 14 residues. V shed 5 bases and J shed 3 bases, with 11 bases lying between them. Germline loops: CDR1 GTSNPN, CDR2 SVGIG (reference sequence). CDR3 bases: TGTGCCTGGGCTACAGGTTATGGGGCCAACGTCCTGACTTTC. Translating gives CAWATGYGANVLTF.

The V and J genes are TRBV14 and TRBJ1-2, with a possible D match to TRBD1 (6 bases). V shed 4 bases and J shed 8 bases, with 20 bases lying between them. Germline V gene data show CDR1 as SGHDN and CDR2 as FVKESK. The CDR3 is 15 residues long. In DNA form, the CDR3 reads TGTGCCAGCAGCCCCTTGGCCGGGACAAATAGGGGCTACACCTTC. Translation gives CASSPLAGTNRGYTF. Using reference TRBV14 and TRBJ1-2 for the parts outside the CDR3, the full variable domain is EAGVTQFPSHSVIEKGQTVTLRCDPISGHDNLYWYRRVMGKEIKFLLHFVKESKQDESGMPNNRFLAERTGGTYSTLKVQPAELEDSGVYFCASSPLAGTNRGYTFGSGTRLTVV.

The rearrangement joins TRBV7-2 to TRBJ1-6, with 7 nucleotides matching TRBD1. This CDR3 contains 15 residues. Germline V gene sequence: CDR1 SGHTA, CDR2 FQGNSA. With V trimmed by 7 bases and J by 8 bases, 11 bases remained unmatched. The CDR3 is CASTNTGQGDSPLHF. CDR3 nucleotide sequence: TGTGCCAGCACCAACACTGGGCAGGGGGATTCACCCCTCCACTTT. Full variable domain (remainder filled in from reference TRBV7-2 and TRBJ1-6): GAGVSQSPSNKVTEKGKDVELRCDPISGHTALYWYRQSLGQGLEFLIYFQGNSAPDKSGLPSDRFSAERTGGSVSTLTIQRTQQEDSAVYLCASTNTGQGDSPLHFGNGTRLTVT.

The chain links TRBV7-9 to TRBJ2-2; 7 positions match TRBD2. J was trimmed by 1 base and V by 4 bases; bases with no gene match: 6. Germline assignment: CDR1 SEHNR and CDR2 FQNEAQ (reference sequence). The CDR3 totals 16 residues. The CDR3 region has the DNA TGTGCCAGCAGCTACCTGGGAGGGTTGAACACCGGGGAGCTGTTTTTT. Translation gives CASSYLGGLNTGELFF.

This chain links TRBV5-6 with TRBJ2-1; 10 bases are a match to TRBD1. In germline, CDR1 is SGHDT, CDR2 YYEEEE. This CDR3 has 16 amino acids. Trimming cost V 1 base and J 5 bases; bases outside gene matches: 6. The CDR3 coding sequence is TGTGCCAGCAGCTTGAATCCGGGACAGGGGCACAATGAGCAGTTCTTC. Its protein product is CASSLNPGQGHNEQFF.

This rearrangement joins TRBV9 to TRBJ1-2, with TRBD1 matching 10 bases. Germline V gives CDR1 SGDLS, CDR2 YYNGEE. This CDR3 has 13 residues. With V trimmed by 3 bases and J by 7 bases, 3 bases remained unmatched. The CDR3 DNA reads as TGTGCCAGCAGCGGCGGGACAGGGGTTGGCTACACCTTC. Its translation: CASSGGTGVGYTF.

This chain uses TRBV5-1 with TRBJ2-5; 8 bases are a match to TRBD1. The CDR3 is 15 amino acids. The V segment lost 4 bases and the J segment 5 bases; nucleotides outside the gene matches: 10. Germline loops: CDR1 SGHRS, CDR2 YFSETQ. Here the CDR3 DNA reads TGCGCCAGCAGCCTCTCTGTCAGGGGGCTGGAGACCCAGTACTTC. This encodes CASSLSVRGLETQYF.

J is TRBJ2-1 and V is TRBV2; 10 bases align to TRBD2. Germline trimming cut 6 bases from V and 4 bases from J; bases unmatched to any gene: 9. The CDR3 is 16 amino acids. Per the germline V gene, CDR1 is SNHLY and CDR2 is FYNNEI. The CDR3 loop reads CASSGRGTSAYNEQFF. The DNA for the CDR3 is TGTGCCAGCAGCGGGAGAGGGACTAGCGCATACAATGAGCAGTTCTTC.

This chain uses TRBV7-6 with TRBJ2-7; 7 bases are a match to TRBD2. The CDR3 totals 14 residues. Germline trimming cut 5 bases from V and 5 bases from J; bases unmatched to any gene: 9. Per germline, CDR1 SGHVS and CDR2 FNYEAQ. For the CDR3, the DNA is TGTGCCAGCAGCCCGATGACTAGCCCCCACGAGCAGTACTTC. Protein product: CASSPMTSPHEQYF.

This clone came up a few times. Here the CDR3 reads CASSSGQAYYNEQFF. Here the CDR3 DNA reads TGTGCCAGCAGCTCGGGACAGGCCTATTACAATGAGCAGTTCTTC. J is TRBJ2-1 and V is TRBV5-4; TRBD1 matches 8 bases. Germline V gene lookup returns CDR1 SGHNT and CDR2 YYREEE (reference sequence). The CDR3 runs 15 residues. Losses at the gene ends were 3 bases for V and 4 bases for J; bases not matched to a gene: 6.